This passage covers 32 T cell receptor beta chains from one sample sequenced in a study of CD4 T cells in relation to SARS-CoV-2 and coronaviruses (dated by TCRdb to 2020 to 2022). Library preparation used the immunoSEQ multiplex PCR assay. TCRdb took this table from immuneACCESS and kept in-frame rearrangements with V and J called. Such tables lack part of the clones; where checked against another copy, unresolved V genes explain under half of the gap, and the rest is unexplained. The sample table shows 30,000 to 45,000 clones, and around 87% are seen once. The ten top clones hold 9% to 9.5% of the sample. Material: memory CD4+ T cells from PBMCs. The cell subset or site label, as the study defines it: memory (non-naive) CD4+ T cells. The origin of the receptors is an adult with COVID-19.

CDR3 loop: CASSFDLYNEQFF. The CDR3 DNA sequence: TGTGCCAGCAGCTTTGACCTTTACAATGAGCAGTTCTTC. The chain links TRBV5-4 to TRBJ2-1; unclear D gene. CDR1 and CDR2 from the germline V gene are SGHNT and YYREEE (reference sequence). Trimming pared 2 bases from V and 4 bases from J, leaving 7 bases between. The CDR3 loop spans 13 amino acids.

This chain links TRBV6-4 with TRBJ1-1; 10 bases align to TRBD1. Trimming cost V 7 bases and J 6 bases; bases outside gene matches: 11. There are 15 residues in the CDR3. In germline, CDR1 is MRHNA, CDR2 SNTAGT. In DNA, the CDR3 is TGTGCCAGCACCACGCCGGGACAGGGGAGAGCTGAAGCTTTCTTT. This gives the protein CASTTPGQGRAEAFF.

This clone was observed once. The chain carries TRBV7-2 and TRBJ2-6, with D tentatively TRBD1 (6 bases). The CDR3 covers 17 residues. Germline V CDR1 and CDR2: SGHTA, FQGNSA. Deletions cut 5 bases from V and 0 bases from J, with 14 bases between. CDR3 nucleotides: TGTGCCAGCAGCCCCAGGGACACCCGCTCTGGGGCCAACGTCCTGACTTTC. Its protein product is CASSPRDTRSGANVLTF. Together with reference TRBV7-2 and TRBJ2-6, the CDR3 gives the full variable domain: GAGVSQSPSNKVTEKGKDVELRCDPISGHTALYWYRQSLGQGLEFLIYFQGNSAPDKSGLPSDRFSAERTGGSVSTLTIQRTQQEDSAVYLCASSPRDTRSGANVLTFGAGSRLTVL.

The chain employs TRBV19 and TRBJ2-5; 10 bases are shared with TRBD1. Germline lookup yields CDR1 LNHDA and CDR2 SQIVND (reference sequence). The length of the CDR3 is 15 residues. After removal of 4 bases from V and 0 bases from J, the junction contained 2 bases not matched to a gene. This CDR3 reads CASSTTGGHQETQYF. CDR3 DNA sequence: TGTGCCAGTAGTACGACAGGGGGCCACCAAGAGACCCAGTACTTC.

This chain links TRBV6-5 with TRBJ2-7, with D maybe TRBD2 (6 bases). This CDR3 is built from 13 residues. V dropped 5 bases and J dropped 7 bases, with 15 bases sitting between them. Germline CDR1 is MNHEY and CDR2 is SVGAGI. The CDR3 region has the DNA TGTGCCAGCAGTCGCGACGGGAGTAGAGAGCAGTACTTC. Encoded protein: CASSRDGSREQYF.

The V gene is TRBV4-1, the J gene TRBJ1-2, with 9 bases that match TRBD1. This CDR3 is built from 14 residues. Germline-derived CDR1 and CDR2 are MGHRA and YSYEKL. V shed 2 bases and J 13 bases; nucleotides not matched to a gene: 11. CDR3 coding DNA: TGCGCCAGCAGCCAACCTGGGACAGGGAAATGGTGCACCTTC. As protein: CASSQPGTGKWCTF.

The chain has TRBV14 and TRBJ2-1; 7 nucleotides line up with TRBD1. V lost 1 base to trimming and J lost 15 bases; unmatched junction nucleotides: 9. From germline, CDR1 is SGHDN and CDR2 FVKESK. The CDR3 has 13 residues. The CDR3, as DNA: TGTGCCAGCAGCCAAGGGGGACAGATCTATTGGTTCTTC. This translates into CASSQGGQIYWFF.

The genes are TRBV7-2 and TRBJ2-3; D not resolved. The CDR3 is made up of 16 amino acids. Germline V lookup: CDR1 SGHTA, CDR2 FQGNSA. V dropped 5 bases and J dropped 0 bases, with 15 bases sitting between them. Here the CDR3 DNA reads TGTGCCAGCAGCCCCCGACCGATTACTAGCACAGATACGCAGTATTTT. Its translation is CASSPRPITSTDTQYF. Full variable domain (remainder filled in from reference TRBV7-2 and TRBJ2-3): GAGVSQSPSNKVTEKGKDVELRCDPISGHTALYWYRQSLGQGLEFLIYFQGNSAPDKSGLPSDRFSAERTGGSVSTLTIQRTQQEDSAVYLCASSPRPITSTDTQYFGPGTRLTVL.

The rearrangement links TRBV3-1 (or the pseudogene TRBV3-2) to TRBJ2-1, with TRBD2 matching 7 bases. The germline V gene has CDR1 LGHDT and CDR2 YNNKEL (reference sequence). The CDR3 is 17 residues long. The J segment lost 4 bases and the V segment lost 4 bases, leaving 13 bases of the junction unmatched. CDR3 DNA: TGTGCCAGCAGCCCGCCCACCGGCGGGGGACCTTACAATGAGCAGTTCTTC. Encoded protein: CASSPPTGGGPYNEQFF.

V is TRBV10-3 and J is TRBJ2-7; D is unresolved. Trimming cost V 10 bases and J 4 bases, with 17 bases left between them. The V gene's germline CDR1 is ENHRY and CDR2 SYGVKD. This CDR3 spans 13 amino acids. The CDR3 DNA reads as TGTGCCACCCAGGTCGATAGGTCGTACGAGCAGTACTTC. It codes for CATQVDRSYEQYF.

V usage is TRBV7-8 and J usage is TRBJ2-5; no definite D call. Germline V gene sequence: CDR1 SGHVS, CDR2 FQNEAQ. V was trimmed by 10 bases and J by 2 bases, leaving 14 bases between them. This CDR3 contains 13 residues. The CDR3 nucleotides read TGTGCCACCCTCCCCCCCGCTCAAGAGACCCAGTACTTC. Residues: CATLPPAQETQYF.

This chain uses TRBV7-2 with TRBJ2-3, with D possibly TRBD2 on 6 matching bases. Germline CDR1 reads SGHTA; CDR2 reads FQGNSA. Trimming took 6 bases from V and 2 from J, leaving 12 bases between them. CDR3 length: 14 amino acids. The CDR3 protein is CASRRAGITDTQYF. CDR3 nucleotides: TGTGCCAGCAGACGGGCGGGGATCACAGATACGCAGTATTTT.

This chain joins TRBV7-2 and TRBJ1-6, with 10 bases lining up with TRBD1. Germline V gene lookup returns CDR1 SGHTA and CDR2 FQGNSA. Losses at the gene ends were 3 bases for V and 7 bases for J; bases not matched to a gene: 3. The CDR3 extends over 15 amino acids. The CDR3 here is CASSFRGQGNSPLHF. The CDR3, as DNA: TGTGCCAGCAGCTTTCGGGGACAGGGGAATTCACCCCTCCACTTT. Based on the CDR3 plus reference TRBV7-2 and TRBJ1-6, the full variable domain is GAGVSQSPSNKVTEKGKDVELRCDPISGHTALYWYRQSLGQGLEFLIYFQGNSAPDKSGLPSDRFSAERTGGSVSTLTIQRTQQEDSAVYLCASSFRGQGNSPLHFGNGTRLTVT.

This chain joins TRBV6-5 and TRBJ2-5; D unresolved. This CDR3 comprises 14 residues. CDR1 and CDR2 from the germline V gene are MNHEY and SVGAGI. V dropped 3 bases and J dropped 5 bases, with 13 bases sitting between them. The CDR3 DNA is TGTGCCAGCAGTTATGGACCAAGTACCGAGACCCAGTACTTC. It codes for CASSYGPSTETQYF.

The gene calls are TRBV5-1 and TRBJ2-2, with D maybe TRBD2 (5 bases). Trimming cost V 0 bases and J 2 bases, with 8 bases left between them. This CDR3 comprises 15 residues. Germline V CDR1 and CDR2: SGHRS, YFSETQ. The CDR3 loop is CASSLDGVNTGELFF. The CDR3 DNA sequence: TGCGCCAGCAGCTTGGACGGGGTTAACACCGGGGAGCTGTTTTTT.

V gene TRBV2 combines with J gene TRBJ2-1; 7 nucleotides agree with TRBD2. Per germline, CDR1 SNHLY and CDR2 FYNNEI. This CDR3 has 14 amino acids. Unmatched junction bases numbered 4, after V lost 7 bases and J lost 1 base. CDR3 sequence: CASIGGGSYNEQFF. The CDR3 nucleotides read TGTGCCAGCATCGGCGGGGGTTCCTACAATGAGCAGTTCTTC.

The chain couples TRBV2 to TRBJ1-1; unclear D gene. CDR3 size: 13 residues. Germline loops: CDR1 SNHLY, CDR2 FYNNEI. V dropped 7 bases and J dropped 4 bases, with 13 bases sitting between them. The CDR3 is CASKDQYLTEAFF. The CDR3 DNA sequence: TGTGCCAGCAAGGATCAGTACCTCACTGAAGCTTTCTTT.

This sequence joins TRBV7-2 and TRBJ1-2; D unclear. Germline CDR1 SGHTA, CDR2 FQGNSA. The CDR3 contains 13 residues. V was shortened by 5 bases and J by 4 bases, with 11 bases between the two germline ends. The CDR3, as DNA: TGTGCCAGCAGCCTCCCCCAAATCTATGGCTACACCTTC. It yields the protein CASSLPQIYGYTF.

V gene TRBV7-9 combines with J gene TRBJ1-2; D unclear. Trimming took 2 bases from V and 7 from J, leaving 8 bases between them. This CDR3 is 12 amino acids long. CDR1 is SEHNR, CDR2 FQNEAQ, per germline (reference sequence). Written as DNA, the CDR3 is TGTGCCAGCAGCTTACAGGCCGGTGGCTACACCTTC. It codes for CASSLQAGGYTF.

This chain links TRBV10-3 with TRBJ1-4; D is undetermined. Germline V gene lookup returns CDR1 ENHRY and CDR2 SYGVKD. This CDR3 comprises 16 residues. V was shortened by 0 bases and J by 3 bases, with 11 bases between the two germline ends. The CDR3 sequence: CAISESKGQANEKLFF. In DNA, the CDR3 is TGTGCCATCAGTGAGTCGAAAGGGCAGGCTAATGAAAAACTGTTTTTT.

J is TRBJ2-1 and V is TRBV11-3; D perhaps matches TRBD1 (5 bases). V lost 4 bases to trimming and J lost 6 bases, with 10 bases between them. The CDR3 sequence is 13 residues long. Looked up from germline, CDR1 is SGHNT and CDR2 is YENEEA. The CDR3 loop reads CASSSVGANEQFF. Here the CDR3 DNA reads TGTGCCAGCAGCTCCGTAGGGGCCAATGAGCAGTTCTTC.

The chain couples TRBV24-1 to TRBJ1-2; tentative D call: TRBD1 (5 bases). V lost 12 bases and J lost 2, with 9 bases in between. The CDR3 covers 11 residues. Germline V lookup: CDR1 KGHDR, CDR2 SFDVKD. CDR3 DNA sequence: TGTGCCGCCGGGGGAAACTATGGCTACACCTTC. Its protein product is CAAGGNYGYTF.

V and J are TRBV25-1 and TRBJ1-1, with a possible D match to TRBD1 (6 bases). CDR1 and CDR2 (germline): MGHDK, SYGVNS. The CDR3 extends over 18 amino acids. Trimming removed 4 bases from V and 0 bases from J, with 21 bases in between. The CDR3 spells CASSGHGSKQGLNTEAFF. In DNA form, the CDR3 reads TGTGCCAGCAGTGGGCATGGGAGTAAACAGGGTCTGAACACTGAAGCTTTCTTT.

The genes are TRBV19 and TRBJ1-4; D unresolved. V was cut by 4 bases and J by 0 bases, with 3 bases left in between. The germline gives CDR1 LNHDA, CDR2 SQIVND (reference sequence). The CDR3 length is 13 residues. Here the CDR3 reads CASSTPTNEKLFF. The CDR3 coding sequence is TGTGCCAGTAGTACTCCAACTAATGAAAAACTGTTTTTT.

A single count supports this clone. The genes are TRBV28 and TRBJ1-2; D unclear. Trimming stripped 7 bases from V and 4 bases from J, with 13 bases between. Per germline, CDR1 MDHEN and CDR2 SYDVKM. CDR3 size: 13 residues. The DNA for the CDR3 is TGTGCCAGCAAGTTGGTCGGCTCCTATGGCTACACCTTC. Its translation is CASKLVGSYGYTF.

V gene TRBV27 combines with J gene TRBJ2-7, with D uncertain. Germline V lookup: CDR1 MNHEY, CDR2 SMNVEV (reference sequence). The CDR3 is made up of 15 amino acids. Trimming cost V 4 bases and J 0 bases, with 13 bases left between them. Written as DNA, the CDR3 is TGTGCCAGCAGTTCAGGCGCCGCCCGCTCCTACGAGCAGTACTTC. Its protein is CASSSGAARSYEQYF.

As DNA, the CDR3 is TGTGCCAGCAGCTCCAGGGACCTGGACACCGGGGAGCTGTTTTTT. It yields the protein CASSSRDLDTGELFF. V and J are TRBV5-4 and TRBJ2-2; D is perhaps TRBD1 or TRBD2 (5 bases each). The V and J ends lost 3 bases and 3 bases respectively, with 12 bases between them. This CDR3 region has 15 residues. CDR1 is SGHNT, CDR2 YYREEE, per germline (reference sequence).

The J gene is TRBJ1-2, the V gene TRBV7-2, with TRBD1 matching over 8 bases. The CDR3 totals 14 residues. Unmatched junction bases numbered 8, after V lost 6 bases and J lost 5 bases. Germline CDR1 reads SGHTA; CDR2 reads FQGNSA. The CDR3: CASSLDRAGYGYTF. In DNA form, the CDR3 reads TGTGCCAGCAGTTTGGACAGGGCGGGTTATGGCTACACCTTC.

Here the CDR3 DNA reads TGTGCTAGTGAGAGCGGATCTAGCTACGAGCAGTACTTC. Translation gives CASESGSSYEQYF. The rearrangement joins TRBV12-5 to TRBJ2-7; TRBD2 is a possible D gene (5 bases). Germline lookup yields CDR1 LGHNT and CDR2 FRNRAP. The CDR3 sequence is 13 residues long. With 7 bases removed from V and 3 bases from J, the gap between germline ends came to 13 bases.

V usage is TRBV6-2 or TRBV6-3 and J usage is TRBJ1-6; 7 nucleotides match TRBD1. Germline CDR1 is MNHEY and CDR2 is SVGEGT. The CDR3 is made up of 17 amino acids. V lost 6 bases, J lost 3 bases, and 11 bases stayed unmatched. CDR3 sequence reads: CASRPGTVTDYNSPLHF. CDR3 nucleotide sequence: TGTGCCAGCAGACCTGGGACAGTTACCGACTATAATTCACCCCTCCACTTT.

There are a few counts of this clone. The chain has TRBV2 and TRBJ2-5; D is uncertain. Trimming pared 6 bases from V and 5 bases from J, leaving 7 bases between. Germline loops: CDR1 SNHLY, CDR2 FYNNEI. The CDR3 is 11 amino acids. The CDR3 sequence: CASSDGETQYF. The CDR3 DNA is TGTGCCAGCAGCGACGGTGAGACCCAGTACTTC.

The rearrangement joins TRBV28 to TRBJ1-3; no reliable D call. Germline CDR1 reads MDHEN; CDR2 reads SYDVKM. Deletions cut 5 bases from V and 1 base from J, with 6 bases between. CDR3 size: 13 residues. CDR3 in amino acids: CASSIDSGNTIYF. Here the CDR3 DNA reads TGTGCCAGCAGTATTGATTCTGGAAACACCATATATTTT.